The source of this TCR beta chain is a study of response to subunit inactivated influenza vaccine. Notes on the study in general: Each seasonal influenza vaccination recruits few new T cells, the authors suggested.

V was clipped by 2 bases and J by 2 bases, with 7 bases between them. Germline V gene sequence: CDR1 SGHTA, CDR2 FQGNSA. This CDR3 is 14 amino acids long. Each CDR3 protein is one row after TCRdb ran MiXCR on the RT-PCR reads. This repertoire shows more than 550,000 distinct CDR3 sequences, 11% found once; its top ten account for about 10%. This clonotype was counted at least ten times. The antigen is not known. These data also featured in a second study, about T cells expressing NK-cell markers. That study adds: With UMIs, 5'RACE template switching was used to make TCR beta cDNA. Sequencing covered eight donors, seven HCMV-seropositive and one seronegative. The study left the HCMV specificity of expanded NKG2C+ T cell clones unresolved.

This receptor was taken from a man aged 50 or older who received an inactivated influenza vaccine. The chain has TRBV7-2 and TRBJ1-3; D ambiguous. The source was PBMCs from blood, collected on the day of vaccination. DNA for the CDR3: TGTGCCAGCAGCTTACGGGGAGCTGGAAACACCATATATTTT. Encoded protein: CASSLRGAGNTIYF.